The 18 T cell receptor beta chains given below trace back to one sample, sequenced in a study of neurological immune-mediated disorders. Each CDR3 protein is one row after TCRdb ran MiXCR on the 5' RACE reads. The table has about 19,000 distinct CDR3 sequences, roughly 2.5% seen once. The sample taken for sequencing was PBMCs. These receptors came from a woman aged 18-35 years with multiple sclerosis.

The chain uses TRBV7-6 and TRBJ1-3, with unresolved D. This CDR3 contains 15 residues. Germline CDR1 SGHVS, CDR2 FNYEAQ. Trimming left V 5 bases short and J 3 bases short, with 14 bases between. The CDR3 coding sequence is TGTGCCAGCAGCAACCTCGTTGCAGATGGAAACACCATATATTTT. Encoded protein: CASSNLVADGNTIYF.

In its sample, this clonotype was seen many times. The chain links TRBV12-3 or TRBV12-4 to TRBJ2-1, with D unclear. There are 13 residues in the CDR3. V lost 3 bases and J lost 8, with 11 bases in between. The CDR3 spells CASSFLRQYEQFF. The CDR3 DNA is TGTGCCAGCAGTTTCTTAAGGCAGTATGAGCAGTTCTTC.

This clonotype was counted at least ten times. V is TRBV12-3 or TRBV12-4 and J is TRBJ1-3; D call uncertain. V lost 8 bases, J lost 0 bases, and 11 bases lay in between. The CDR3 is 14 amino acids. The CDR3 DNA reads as TGTGCCAGCGTTTTACTCAGCTCTGGAAACACCATATATTTT. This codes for CASVLLSSGNTIYF.

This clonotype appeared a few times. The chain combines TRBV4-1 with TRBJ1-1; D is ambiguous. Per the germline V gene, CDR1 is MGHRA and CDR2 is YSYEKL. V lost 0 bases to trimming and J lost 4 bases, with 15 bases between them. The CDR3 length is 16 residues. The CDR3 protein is CASSQEVNVLGTEAFF. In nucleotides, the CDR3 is TGCGCCAGCAGCCAAGAAGTAAATGTCCTGGGCACTGAAGCTTTCTTT.

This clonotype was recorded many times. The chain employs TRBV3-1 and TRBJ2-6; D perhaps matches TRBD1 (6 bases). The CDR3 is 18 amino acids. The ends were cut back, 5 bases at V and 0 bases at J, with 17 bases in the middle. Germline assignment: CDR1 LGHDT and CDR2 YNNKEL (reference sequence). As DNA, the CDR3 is TGTGCCAGCAGCAGACTGACAGGTTCCCTCTCTGGGGCCAACGTCCTGACTTTC. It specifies CASSRLTGSLSGANVLTF.

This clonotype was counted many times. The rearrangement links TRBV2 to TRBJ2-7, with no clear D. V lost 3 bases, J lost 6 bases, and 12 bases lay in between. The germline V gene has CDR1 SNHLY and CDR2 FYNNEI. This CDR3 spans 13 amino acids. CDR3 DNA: TGTGCCAGCAGTGAGCACTATAGTATCGAGCAGTACTTC. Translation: CASSEHYSIEQYF.

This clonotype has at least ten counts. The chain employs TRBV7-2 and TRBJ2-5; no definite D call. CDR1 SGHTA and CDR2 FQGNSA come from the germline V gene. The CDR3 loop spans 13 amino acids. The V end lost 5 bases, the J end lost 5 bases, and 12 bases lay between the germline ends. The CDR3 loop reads CASSRTPGETQYF. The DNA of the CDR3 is TGTGCCAGCAGCAGGACGCCCGGGGAGACCCAGTACTTC.

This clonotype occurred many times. For the CDR3, the DNA is TGCAGCCTTAGGTTAGGGGAGACCCAGTACTTC. Residues: CSLRLGETQYF. This sequence joins TRBV29-1 and TRBJ2-5; D is unresolved. The germline CDR1 and CDR2 sequences are SQVTM and ANQGSEA. The V end was cut by 8 bases, the J end by 5 bases, with 12 bases between. The CDR3 is made up of 11 amino acids.

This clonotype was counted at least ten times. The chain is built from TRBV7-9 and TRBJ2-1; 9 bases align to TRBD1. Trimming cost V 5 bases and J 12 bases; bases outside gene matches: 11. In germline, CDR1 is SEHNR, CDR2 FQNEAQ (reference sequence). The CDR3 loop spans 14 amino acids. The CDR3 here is CASSRPNRGHAQFF. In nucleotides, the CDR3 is TGTGCCAGCAGCCGACCCAACAGGGGGCACGCGCAGTTCTTC.

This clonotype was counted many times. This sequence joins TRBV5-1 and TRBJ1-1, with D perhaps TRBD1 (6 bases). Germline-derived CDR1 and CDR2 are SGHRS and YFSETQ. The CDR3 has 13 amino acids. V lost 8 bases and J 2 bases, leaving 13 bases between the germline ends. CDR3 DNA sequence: TGCGCCAGTTCCGGGGGGCCCAACACTGAAGCTTTCTTT. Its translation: CASSGGPNTEAFF.

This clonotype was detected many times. The CDR3 DNA is TGCAGTGCCTCAGACTCTGGGGCCAACGTCCTGACTTTC. Translating it yields CSASDSGANVLTF. The chain combines TRBV29-1 with TRBJ2-6; D is unresolved. CDR1 is SQVTM, CDR2 ANQGSEA, per germline. There are 13 residues in the CDR3.

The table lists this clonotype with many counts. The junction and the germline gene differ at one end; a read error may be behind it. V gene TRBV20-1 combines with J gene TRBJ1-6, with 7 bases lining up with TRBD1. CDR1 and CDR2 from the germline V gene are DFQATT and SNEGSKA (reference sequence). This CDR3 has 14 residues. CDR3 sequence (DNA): TGCAGTGCTAGTAGAGGCCAGGGGGATTCACCCCTCAACTTT. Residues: CSASRGQGDSPLNF.

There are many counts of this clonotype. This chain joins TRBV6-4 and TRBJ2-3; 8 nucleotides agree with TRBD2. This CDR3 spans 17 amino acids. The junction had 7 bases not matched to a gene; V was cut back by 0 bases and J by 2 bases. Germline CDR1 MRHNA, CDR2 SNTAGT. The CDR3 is CASSDSPGGGTTDTQYF. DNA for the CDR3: TGTGCCAGCAGTGACTCTCCCGGCGGGGGGACCACAGATACGCAGTATTTT.

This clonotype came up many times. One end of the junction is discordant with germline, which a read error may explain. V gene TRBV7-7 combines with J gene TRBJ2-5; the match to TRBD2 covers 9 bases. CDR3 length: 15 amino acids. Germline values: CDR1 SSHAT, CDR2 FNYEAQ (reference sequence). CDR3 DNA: TGTGCTAGCAGCTCGCTAGCGGGGCCGCAAGAGACCCAGTACTTC. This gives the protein CASSSLAGPQETQYF.

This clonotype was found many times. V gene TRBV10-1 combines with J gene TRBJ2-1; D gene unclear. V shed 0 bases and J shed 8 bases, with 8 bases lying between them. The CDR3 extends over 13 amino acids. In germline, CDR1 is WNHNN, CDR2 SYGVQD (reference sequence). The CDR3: CASSESYVDEQFF. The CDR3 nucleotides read TGCGCCAGCAGTGAGTCCTATGTGGATGAGCAGTTCTTC.

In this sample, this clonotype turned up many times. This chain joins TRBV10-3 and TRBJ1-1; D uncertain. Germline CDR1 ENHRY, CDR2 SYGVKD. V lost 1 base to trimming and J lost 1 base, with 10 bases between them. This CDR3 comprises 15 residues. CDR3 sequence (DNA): TGTGCCATCAGTGAGTTCGGGATACCGAACACTGAAGCTTTCTTT. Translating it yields CAISEFGIPNTEAFF.

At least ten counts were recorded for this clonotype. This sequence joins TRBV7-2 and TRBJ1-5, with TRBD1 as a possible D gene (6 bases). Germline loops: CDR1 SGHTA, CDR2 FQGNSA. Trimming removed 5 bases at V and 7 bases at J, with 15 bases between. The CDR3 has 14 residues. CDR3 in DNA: TGTGCCAGCAGCGCGGGTGGGGGCGGGCAGCCCCAGCATTTT. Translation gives CASSAGGGGQPQHF. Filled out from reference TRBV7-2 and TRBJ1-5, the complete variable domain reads GAGVSQSPSNKVTEKGKDVELRCDPISGHTALYWYRQSLGQGLEFLIYFQGNSAPDKSGLPSDRFSAERTGGSVSTLTIQRTQQEDSAVYLCASSAGGGGQPQHFGDGTRLSIL.

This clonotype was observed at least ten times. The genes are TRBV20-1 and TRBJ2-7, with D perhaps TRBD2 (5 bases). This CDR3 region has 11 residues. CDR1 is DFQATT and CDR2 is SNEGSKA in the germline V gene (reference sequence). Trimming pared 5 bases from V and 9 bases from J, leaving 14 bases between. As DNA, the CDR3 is TGCAGTGCTCCCAGAGGGTGGATGCAGTACTTC. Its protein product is CSAPRGWMQYF.